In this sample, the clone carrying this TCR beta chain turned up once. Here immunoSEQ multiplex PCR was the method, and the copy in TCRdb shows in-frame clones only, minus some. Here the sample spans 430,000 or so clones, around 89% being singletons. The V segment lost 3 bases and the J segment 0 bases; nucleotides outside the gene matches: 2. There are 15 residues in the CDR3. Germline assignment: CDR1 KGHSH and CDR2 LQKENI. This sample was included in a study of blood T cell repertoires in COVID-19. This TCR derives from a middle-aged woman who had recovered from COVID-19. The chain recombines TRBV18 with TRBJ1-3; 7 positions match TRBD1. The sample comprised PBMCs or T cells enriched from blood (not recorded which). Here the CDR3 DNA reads TGTGCCAGCTCACCTACAGGGGACTCTGGAAACACCATATATTTT. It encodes CASSPTGDSGNTIYF.